These 5 T cell receptor beta chains were sequenced from one sample in a study of shared clonotypes between healthy human individuals. Sequencing used immunoSEQ multiplex PCR; TCRdb keeps in-frame clones, though not all of them. This table has 2.5 million or so clones, over 85% appearing once. Sequenced input: naive CD4+ T cells sorted from blood. Subset reported: CD45RA+ positively selected. These receptors were collected from a young man in good health.

This clone came up once. The V and J genes are TRBV6-5 and TRBJ1-5, with TRBD1 as a possible D gene (5 bases). Trimming removed 8 bases from V and 2 bases from J, with 16 bases in between. The CDR3 contains 15 residues. The germline CDR1 and CDR2 sequences are MNHEY and SVGAGI. This CDR3 is CASRGAGAGNQPQHF. The CDR3 DNA sequence: TGTGCCAGCCGCGGGGCGGGCGCGGGCAATCAGCCCCAGCATTTT.

The rearrangement joins TRBV4-2 to TRBJ2-7; D tentatively reads TRBD1 or TRBD2 (5 bases each). This CDR3 is 13 amino acids long. Germline loops: CDR1 LGHNA, CDR2 YNFKEQ. With 6 bases removed from V and 6 bases from J, the gap between germline ends came to 15 bases. Here the CDR3 reads CASRSSGSGEQYF. CDR3 coding DNA: TGTGCCAGCAGATCCTCAGGGAGCGGCGAGCAGTACTTC.

V is TRBV9 and J is TRBJ1-2; D may be TRBD1 (6 bases). Trimming took 0 bases from V and 4 from J, leaving 13 bases between them. Germline CDR1 and CDR2: SGDLS and YYNGEE. The CDR3 covers 15 residues. The CDR3 nucleotides read TGTGCCAGCAGCGTAGAGGGTTGGGGGCTCTATGGCTACACCTTC. It translates to CASSVEGWGLYGYTF.

The chain combines TRBV29-1 with TRBJ1-1; 7 positions match TRBD1. This CDR3 region has 13 residues. Germline CDR1 and CDR2: SQVTM and ANQGSEA. With V trimmed by 7 bases and J by 3 bases, 8 bases remained unmatched. CDR3 region: CSAAGQKDTEAFF. Here the CDR3 DNA reads TGCAGCGCGGCGGGACAGAAGGACACTGAAGCTTTCTTT.

The genes are TRBV5-1 and TRBJ1-6; D is perhaps TRBD1 (5 bases). The germline CDR1 and CDR2 sequences are SGHRS and YFSETQ. Trimming removed 4 bases at V and 0 bases at J, with 17 bases between. This CDR3 spans 18 amino acids. In DNA form, the CDR3 reads TGCGCCAGCAGCGAACAGGTCTCTGCGGGCTCCTATAATTCACCCCTCCACTTT. Amino acid sequence: CASSEQVSAGSYNSPLHF.